The subject of this entry is one T cell receptor beta chain. Antigen specificity is unknown. The CDR3 contains 15 residues. Trimming took 0 bases from V and 4 from J, leaving 11 bases between them. The germline gives CDR1 KGHDR, CDR2 SFDVKD. These data originate in a study of T cell responses to AZD1222 COVID-19 vaccine. The overall study: Researchers grouped second doses given at about 4 or about 12 weeks into one pool. General study points: Repertoires were obtained only post-peak T cell response.

The assay was immunoSEQ multiplex PCR, and TCRdb's table has in-frame clones only and misses some. This table has 100,000 or so clones, roughly nine tenths appearing once. The chain is built from TRBV24-1 and TRBJ1-2, with D perhaps matching TRBD1 (6 bases). The sample here was peripheral blood, taken on day 0 of AZD1222 vaccination. The receptor was derived from an adult in good health. CDR3 coding DNA: TGTGCCACCAGTGATTTGAGGGACAAGTTCTATGGCTACACCTTC. Translating it yields CATSDLRDKFYGYTF.